This TCR beta chain was sequenced in a study of OX40 agonist ivuxolimab in advanced cancers. This table comes from immunoSEQ multiplex PCR, and its TCRdb copy is limited to in-frame clones, with some not included. This sample has about 99,000 clones, with roughly 95% found just once. Note on this clone: This sample also contains other DNA sequences that code for the same CDR3.

The CDR3 spans 13 residues. From germline, CDR1 is MNHEY and CDR2 SMNVEV (reference sequence). Trimming shortened V by 3 bases and J by 0 bases, and 6 bases separated the two germline ends. V gene TRBV27 combines with J gene TRBJ2-7; D is undetermined. The sample in question was CD4+ or CD8+ T cells sorted from blood, obtained in a trial of the OX40 agonist ivuxolimab. The sequence derives from an adult with an advanced solid tumor such as melanoma, head and neck, liver or kidney cancer. The CDR3 reads CASSFGPSYEQYF. The DNA of the CDR3 is TGTGCCAGCAGTTTCGGCCCCTCCTACGAGCAGTACTTC.